This passage covers 14 T cell receptor beta chains from one sample sequenced in a study of beta chain features in type 1 diabetes. Sequenced material consisted of expressed TCRB transcripts (all of the isolated RNA was reverse transcribed). The table came from immunoSEQ multiplex PCR; TCRdb's copy has only in-frame clones and leaves some out. The table records hundreds of thousands of clones, over 11% of them present only once. Antigen specificity for these receptors is unknown. Overall study findings and caveats: TCRB CDR3s were moderately but significantly shorter in Type 1 diabetes patients in all four CD4+ subsets.

The sequencing input was naive CD4+ T cells from blood. These receptor sequences come from a man aged 18-30 years with type 1 diabetes.

The chain uses TRBV4-1 and TRBJ1-4; D is undetermined. V was cut by 2 bases and J by 2 bases, with 15 bases left in between. Germline loops: CDR1 MGHRA, CDR2 YSYEKL. The CDR3 covers 17 residues. The CDR3 is CASSQILWGTTNEKLFF. CDR3 sequence (DNA): TGCGCCAGCAGCCAAATCTTGTGGGGAACGACTAATGAAAAACTGTTTTTT.

The chain carries TRBV28 and TRBJ2-3, with a weak D call TRBD2 (6 bases). Germline-derived CDR1 and CDR2 are MDHEN and SYDVKM. Trimming cost V 3 bases and J 4 bases, with 14 bases left between them. CDR3 length equals 15 residues. This chain's CDR3 is CASSFNSIAADTQYF. The CDR3, as DNA: TGTGCCAGCAGTTTTAATTCAATAGCGGCAGATACGCAGTATTTT.

This clone was found a few times. This chain uses TRBV5-1 with TRBJ2-3; 11 positions agree with TRBD2. There are 14 residues in the CDR3. Per germline, CDR1 SGHRS and CDR2 YFSETQ. The V and J ends lost 5 bases and 5 bases, in that order; junction bases with no gene match: 4. The CDR3, as DNA: TGCGCCAGCAGTCCGGGACTAGCGGAAGATACGCAGTATTTT. Protein product: CASSPGLAEDTQYF.

The V gene is TRBV9, the J gene TRBJ1-6, with D tentatively TRBD1 (6 bases). The CDR3 has 14 amino acids. Trimming took 1 base from V and 5 from J, leaving 7 bases between them. Germline V gives CDR1 SGDLS, CDR2 YYNGEE. CDR3 DNA sequence: TGTGCCAGCAGCGTATCAGGGGATAATTCACCCCTCCACTTT. Its translation is CASSVSGDNSPLHF.

The chain has TRBV30 and TRBJ2-1, with TRBD2 matching over 8 bases. The germline V gene encodes CDR1 GTSNPN and CDR2 SVGIG (reference sequence). J gave up 8 bases and V 2 bases, and 5 bases lay outside the gene matches. The CDR3 runs 13 residues. CDR3 sequence reads: CAWSSGRRDEQFF. CDR3 sequence (DNA): TGTGCCTGGAGTAGCGGGAGAAGGGATGAGCAGTTCTTC.

CDR3 protein: CASSYSSPSNQPQHF. In nucleotides, the CDR3 is TGTGCCAGCAGTTACTCGAGCCCTAGCAATCAGCCCCAGCATTTT. V usage is TRBV6-5 and J usage is TRBJ1-5; D not resolved. The CDR3 runs 15 residues. V lost 0 bases to trimming and J lost 0 bases, with 6 bases between them. The germline gives CDR1 MNHEY, CDR2 SVGAGI.

The chain has TRBV2 and TRBJ2-1; the D gene is possibly TRBD1 (6 bases). Germline V lookup: CDR1 SNHLY, CDR2 FYNNEI. This CDR3 has 14 amino acids. V shed 2 bases and J shed 7 bases, with 12 bases lying between them. The CDR3 DNA follows: TGTGCCAGCAGTGAATTCACAGGGCGGAATGAGCAGTTCTTC. As protein: CASSEFTGRNEQFF.

The chain is built from TRBV18 and TRBJ1-5; D uncertain. This CDR3 region has 13 residues. The V end lost 2 bases, the J end lost 7 bases, and 9 bases lay between the germline ends. Germline lookup yields CDR1 KGHSH and CDR2 LQKENI. CDR3 sequence reads: CASSPGVKQPQHF. DNA for the CDR3: TGTGCCAGCTCACCAGGGGTCAAACAGCCCCAGCATTTT.

The rearrangement links TRBV5-1 to TRBJ2-7; 9 bases map to TRBD2. The CDR3 runs 16 residues. V lost 4 bases and J lost 0; bases outside the gene matches: 8. Germline values: CDR1 SGHRS, CDR2 YFSETQ. CDR3 region: CASSPRGSGSSYEQYF. CDR3 nucleotide sequence: TGCGCCAGCAGCCCGCGGGGTAGCGGGAGCTCCTACGAGCAGTACTTC.

V gene TRBV10-3 combines with J gene TRBJ2-3; TRBD2 matches at 8 bases. With 6 bases clipped from V and 5 bases from J, the junction kept 7 bases outside the gene matches. The CDR3 spans 14 residues. Germline assignment: CDR1 ENHRY and CDR2 SYGVKD. CDR3 protein: CAISRAGEEDTQYF. The CDR3 bases are TGTGCCATCAGCCGAGCGGGAGAGGAAGATACGCAGTATTTT.

The V and J genes are TRBV6-1 and TRBJ2-4, with D possibly matching TRBD2 (5 bases). V was shortened by 6 bases and J by 8 bases, with 17 bases between the two germline ends. CDR3 length: 14 amino acids. Per germline, CDR1 MNHNS and CDR2 SASEGT. CDR3 DNA: TGTGCCAGCAGAAACGGGCCCTTCGGGGACATTCAGTACTTC. It translates to CASRNGPFGDIQYF.

There are a few counts of this clone. The CDR3 sequence: CASSQPQVAGGYEQYF. The DNA of the CDR3 is TGCGCCAGCAGCCAGCCTCAGGTGGCGGGAGGTTACGAGCAGTACTTC. The V gene is TRBV4-1, the J gene TRBJ2-7; 8 bases are shared with TRBD2. The V segment lost 3 bases and the J segment 4 bases; nucleotides outside the gene matches: 11. The CDR3 runs 16 residues. The germline gives CDR1 MGHRA, CDR2 YSYEKL.

This sequence joins TRBV7-2 and TRBJ1-2, with D unclear. CDR3 size: 14 residues. Trimming shortened V by 4 bases and J by 1 base, and 10 bases separated the two germline ends. Germline V gene lookup returns CDR1 SGHTA and CDR2 FQGNSA. CDR3 protein: CASSSRGDNYGYTF. The CDR3 DNA sequence: TGTGCCAGCAGCTCCCGGGGAGATAACTATGGCTACACCTTC.

This chain links TRBV29-1 with TRBJ2-7, with a possible D match to TRBD1 (5 bases). Germline CDR1 is SQVTM and CDR2 is ANQGSEA. This CDR3 region has 13 residues. V was trimmed by 5 bases and J by 3 bases, leaving 14 bases between them. The CDR3, as DNA: TGCAGCGTTTGTATAGACAGAGTCTACGAGCAGTACTTC. Translation gives CSVCIDRVYEQYF.